This is a list of T cell receptor beta chains from one sample in a study of shared clonotypes between healthy human individuals. Sequencing was performed with immunoSEQ multiplex PCR; in TCRdb, only in-frame clones are kept and a portion is missing. The sample carries about 2 million clones, 90% to 95% recorded once. The sequencing sample was made of naive CD4+ T cells sorted from blood. These receptors all stem from a young man in good health. CDR3s include the opening cysteine and the closing phenylalanine or tryptophan. D genes are given only for firm matches. Clone size is given for some rows only: seen once, a few or many times, or a class if the clone is expanded.

-	TRBV2	TRBJ1-1	TRBD1	CASTRTGGVKNTEAFF	TGTGCCAGCACGCGTACAGGGGGCGTTAAGAACACTGAAGCTTTCTTT
-	TRBV5-1	TRBJ2-3	-	CASSLGDTTDTQYF	TGCGCCAGCAGCTTGGGGGATACCACAGATACGCAGTATTTT
-	TRBV11-2	TRBJ1-4	TRBD1	CASSVGGQFSAKLFF	TGTGCCAGCAGCGTAGGGGGACAGTTTTCCGCTAAACTGTTTTTT
-	TRBV19	TRBJ1-3	-	CASSIGIPPGNTIYF	TGTGCCAGTAGTATCGGGATCCCGCCGGGAAACACCATATATTTT
-	TRBV11-3	TRBJ2-3	-	CASKQGLNTDTQYF	TGTGCCAGCAAACAGGGATTAAACACAGATACGCAGTATTTT
once	TRBV5-1	TRBJ2-7	-	CASSLPSSGEQYF	TGCGCCAGCAGCCTCCCTTCAAGTGGCGAGCAGTACTTC
-	TRBV30	TRBJ2-7	TRBD1	CAGTGVYEQYF	TGTGCCGGAACAGGGGTCTACGAGCAGTACTTC
-	TRBV7-9	TRBJ2-7	TRBD1	CASSLVLPGGTYEQYF	TGTGCCAGCAGCTTAGTCCTTCCAGGGGGCACCTACGAGCAGTACTTC
-	TRBV5-1	TRBJ1-3	-	CASSLAGDGNTIYF	TGCGCCAGCAGCTTGGCCGGGGATGGAAACACCATATATTTT
-	TRBV28	TRBJ1-2	TRBD1	CASSLGGGGPYGYTF	TGTGCCAGCAGTTTAGGAGGGGGCGGCCCCTATGGCTACACCTTC
-	TRBV7-2	TRBJ2-2	-	CASSLRGLATTGELFF	TGTGCCAGCAGCTTACGTGGGCTAGCGACCACCGGGGAGCTGTTTTTT
-	TRBV29-1	TRBJ1-2	-	CSVGEGQGPSPYGYTF	TGCAGCGTTGGAGAGGGTCAGGGGCCGTCCCCCTATGGCTACACCTTC
-	TRBV5-1	TRBJ1-2	TRBD1	CASSSETGHYGYTF	TGCGCCAGCAGCTCCGAGACAGGGCACTATGGCTACACCTTC
once	TRBV18	TRBJ2-1	-	CASSPIRGFSQVEQFF	TGTGCCAGCTCTCCCATACGGGGGTTTAGTCAGGTTGAGCAGTTCTTC
-	TRBV5-4	TRBJ1-4	TRBD1	CASSFTGGDEKLFF	TGTGCCAGCAGCTTTACAGGGGGCGATGAAAAACTGTTTTTT
few	TRBV29-1	TRBJ2-4	TRBD2	CSVEVGDYTNIQYF	TGCAGCGTTGAAGTGGGGGACTACACGAACATTCAGTACTTC
-	TRBV28	TRBJ1-1	-	CASSLRQSGEAFF	TGTGCCAGCAGTTTAAGACAGTCAGGTGAAGCTTTCTTT
-	TRBV10-3	TRBJ2-7	TRBD1	CAMGDRAEEQYF	TGTGCCATGGGGGACAGGGCGGAAGAGCAGTACTTC
-	TRBV4-1	TRBJ2-1	TRBD2	CASSQDQRRGGYNEQFF	TGCGCCAGCAGCCAAGATCAACGGCGGGGGGGCTACAATGAGCAGTTCTTC
-	TRBV9	TRBJ1-2	-	CASSALVGRYTF	TGTGCCAGCAGCGCCCTTGTTGGTCGCTACACCTTC
-	TRBV5-1	TRBJ2-7	-	CASSLAAGASPEQYF	TGCGCCAGCAGCTTGGCCGCGGGGGCCTCACCCGAGCAGTACTTC
-	TRBV5-1	TRBJ2-2	TRBD1	CASSPDREAGELFF	TGCGCCAGCAGTCCGGACAGGGAGGCCGGGGAGCTGTTTTTT
-	TRBV6-1	TRBJ2-5	-	CASSLQGRETQYF	TGTGCCAGCAGTTTACAGGGTAGGGAGACCCAGTACTTC
-	TRBV4-2	TRBJ1-1	-	CASSQGGDGNTEAFF	TGTGCCAGCAGCCAAGGCGGGGACGGAAACACTGAAGCTTTCTTT
-	TRBV5-4	TRBJ2-5	TRBD2	CASSFVAGGQETQYF	TGTGCCAGCAGCTTCGTCGCGGGGGGCCAAGAGACCCAGTACTTC
-	TRBV6-1	TRBJ2-1	-	CASRLTLSNEQFF	TGTGCCAGCAGGTTGACCCTGTCCAATGAGCAGTTCTTC
once	TRBV7-3	TRBJ1-4	-	CASSYRDLFNEKLFF	TGTGCCAGCAGTTACCGGGACCTCTTTAATGAAAAACTGTTTTTT
-	TRBV6-1	TRBJ1-5	TRBD1	CASSDRQGAYQPQHF	TGTGCCAGCAGTGATAGGCAGGGGGCATATCAGCCCCAGCATTTT
-	TRBV5-1	TRBJ2-5	TRBD1	CASRHGGQGVQETQYF	TGCGCCAGCAGACATGGGGGACAGGGGGTCCAAGAGACCCAGTACTTC
-	TRBV7-9	TRBJ1-2	-	CASSDQNIYGYTF	TGTGCCAGCAGCGATCAAAATATTTATGGCTACACCTTC
-	TRBV11-3	TRBJ2-2	TRBD2	CASSPRTSPNTGELFF	TGTGCCAGCAGCCCGAGGACTAGCCCTAACACCGGGGAGCTGTTTTTT
-	TRBV27	TRBJ2-5	TRBD2	CASSPQTSRETQYF	TGTGCCAGCAGTCCCCAGACTAGCAGGGAGACCCAGTACTTC
-	TRBV27	TRBJ1-1	-	CASRSGVRNTEAFF	TGTGCCAGCCGCTCGGGGGTACGGAACACTGAAGCTTTCTTT
-	TRBV5-1	TRBJ1-4	-	CASSFYRANEKLFF	TGCGCCAGCAGCTTCTACAGGGCTAATGAAAAACTGTTTTTT
-	TRBV7-2	TRBJ2-7	TRBD1	CASSLAGTVNGGEQYF	TGTGCCAGCAGCTTAGCAGGGACAGTCAATGGAGGCGAGCAGTACTTC
-	TRBV7-2	TRBJ2-3	-	CASSSDTIDTQYF	TGTGCCAGCAGCTCAGACACCATAGATACGCAGTATTTT
-	TRBV9	TRBJ2-7	TRBD2	CASSVVGLARSYEQYF	TGTGCCAGCAGCGTAGTGGGACTAGCGCGCTCCTACGAGCAGTACTTC
-	TRBV7-8	TRBJ2-5	TRBD2	CASSPLAVSKETQYF	TGTGCCAGCAGCCCCCTAGCGGTTTCCAAAGAGACCCAGTACTTC
-	TRBV7-2	TRBJ2-2	TRBD2	CASSATSGWETGELFF	TGTGCCAGCAGCGCCACTAGCGGTTGGGAAACCGGGGAGCTGTTTTTT
-	TRBV28	TRBJ2-3	-	CASSFAQTSTDTQYF	TGTGCCAGCAGTTTTGCACAGACTAGCACAGATACGCAGTATTTT
-	TRBV19	TRBJ2-7	-	CASSIEGSQPTYEQYF	TGTGCCAGTAGTATAGAGGGGAGCCAACCCACCTACGAGCAGTACTTC
-	TRBV10-3	TRBJ2-7	-	CAISDRGPLDEQYF	TGTGCCATCAGTGACAGGGGACCCTTAGACGAGCAGTACTTC
-	TRBV5-1	TRBJ2-7	TRBD1	CASSFGTGGDEQYF	TGCGCCAGCAGCTTCGGGACAGGGGGCGACGAGCAGTACTTC
-	TRBV28	TRBJ2-2	-	CATLRENTGELFF	TGTGCCACCCTCCGAGAGAACACCGGGGAGCTGTTTTTT
once	TRBV6-5	TRBJ2-2	-	CASSYSRWTGELFF	TGTGCCAGCAGTTACTCGAGGTGGACCGGGGAGCTGTTTTTT
-	TRBV7-9	TRBJ2-7	-	CASSLPQGWEQYF	TGTGCCAGCAGCCTACCCCAGGGGTGGGAGCAGTACTTC
-	TRBV6-5	TRBJ1-1	-	CASSYRGLSNTEAFF	TGTGCCAGCAGTTATCGGGGACTCTCGAACACTGAAGCTTTCTTT
-	TRBV28	TRBJ1-3	-	CASITGSSGNTIYF	TGTGCCAGCATCACAGGGAGCTCTGGAAACACCATATATTTT
-	TRBV7-9	TRBJ2-2	-	CASSLEGTGELFF	TGTGCCAGCAGCTTAGAAGGCACCGGGGAGCTGTTTTTT
-	TRBV10-1	TRBJ2-7	-	CASREGAYEQYF	TGCGCCAGCAGGGAGGGGGCCTACGAGCAGTACTTC
-	TRBV28	TRBJ1-2	-	CASSLLLGFYGYTF	TGTGCCAGCAGTTTATTACTGGGCTTCTATGGCTACACCTTC
once	TRBV7-6	TRBJ2-5	-	CASSFSKQDELTQYF	TGTGCCAGCAGCTTCTCCAAGCAGGACGAGTTGACCCAGTACTTC
-	TRBV4-1	TRBJ1-3	-	CASSQGIRLDTIYF	TGCGCCAGCAGCCAAGGTATCCGACTAGACACCATATATTTT
-	TRBV5-1	TRBJ2-5	-	CASSLEGSEKETQYF	TGCGCCAGCAGCTTGGAGGGGTCAGAAAAAGAGACCCAGTACTTC
-	TRBV7-2	TRBJ2-1	-	CASSLARTLYNEQFF	TGTGCCAGCAGCTTAGCTAGAACCCTCTACAATGAGCAGTTCTTC
-	TRBV9	TRBJ2-5	TRBD2	CASSSGLADSRETQYF	TGTGCCAGCAGCTCGGGACTAGCGGACTCCCGAGAGACCCAGTACTTC
-	TRBV5-6	TRBJ2-3	-	CASRQPSTDTQYF	TGTGCCAGTCGACAACCTAGCACAGATACGCAGTATTTT